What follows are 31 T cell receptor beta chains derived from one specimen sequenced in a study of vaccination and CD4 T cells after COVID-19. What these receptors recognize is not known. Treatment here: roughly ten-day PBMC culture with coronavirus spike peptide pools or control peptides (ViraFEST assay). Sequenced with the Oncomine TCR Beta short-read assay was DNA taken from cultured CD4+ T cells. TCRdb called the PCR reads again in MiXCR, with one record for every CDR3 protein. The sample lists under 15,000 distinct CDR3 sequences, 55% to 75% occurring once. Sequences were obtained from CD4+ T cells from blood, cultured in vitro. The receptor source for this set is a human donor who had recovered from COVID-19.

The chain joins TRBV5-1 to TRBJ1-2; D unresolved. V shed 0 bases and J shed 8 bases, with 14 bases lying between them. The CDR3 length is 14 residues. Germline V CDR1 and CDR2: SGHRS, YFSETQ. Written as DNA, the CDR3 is TGCGCCAGCAGCTTGGCCGGCAGGTCAGCCGGCTACACCTTC. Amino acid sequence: CASSLAGRSAGYTF. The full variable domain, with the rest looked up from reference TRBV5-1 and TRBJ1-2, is KAGVTQTPRYLIKTRGQQVTLSCSPISGHRSVSWYQQTPGQGLQFLFEYFSETQRNKGNFPGRFSGRQFSNSRSEMNVSTLELGDSALYLCASSLAGRSAGYTFGSGTRLTVV.

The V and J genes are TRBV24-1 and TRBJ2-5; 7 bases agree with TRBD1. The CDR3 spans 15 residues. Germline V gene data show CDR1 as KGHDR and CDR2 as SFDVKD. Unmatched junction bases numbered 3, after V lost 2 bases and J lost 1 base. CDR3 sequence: CATSDYTGAQETQYF. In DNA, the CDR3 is TGTGCCACCAGTGATTACACAGGGGCCCAAGAGACCCAGTACTTC.

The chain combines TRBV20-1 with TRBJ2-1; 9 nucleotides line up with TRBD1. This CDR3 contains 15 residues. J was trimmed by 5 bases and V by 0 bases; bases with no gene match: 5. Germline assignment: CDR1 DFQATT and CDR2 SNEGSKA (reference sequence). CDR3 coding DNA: TGCAGTGCTAGAGAACCGACAGGGGGTAACAATGAGCAGTTCTTC. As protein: CSAREPTGGNNEQFF.

The DNA of the CDR3 is TGTGCCAGCACCAACACAGATACGCAGTATTTT. Translating gives CASTNTDTQYF. The rearrangement joins TRBV7-2 to TRBJ2-3, with D hard to call. The V and J ends lost 7 bases and 2 bases respectively, with 4 bases between them. CDR3 size: 11 residues. Per germline, CDR1 SGHTA and CDR2 FQGNSA.

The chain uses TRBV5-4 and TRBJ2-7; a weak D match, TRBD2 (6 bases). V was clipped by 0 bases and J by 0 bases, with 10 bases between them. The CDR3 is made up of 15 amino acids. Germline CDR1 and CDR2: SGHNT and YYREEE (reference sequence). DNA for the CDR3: TGTGCCAGCAGCTTGGGTAGCGGCCCCTCCTACGAGCAGTACTTC. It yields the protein CASSLGSGPSYEQYF. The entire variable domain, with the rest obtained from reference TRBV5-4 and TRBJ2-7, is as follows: ETGVTQSPTHLIKTRGQQVTLRCSSQSGHNTVSWYQQALGQGPQFIFQYYREEENGRGNFPPRFSGLQFPNYSSELNVNALELDDSALYLCASSLGSGPSYEQYFGPGTRLTVT.

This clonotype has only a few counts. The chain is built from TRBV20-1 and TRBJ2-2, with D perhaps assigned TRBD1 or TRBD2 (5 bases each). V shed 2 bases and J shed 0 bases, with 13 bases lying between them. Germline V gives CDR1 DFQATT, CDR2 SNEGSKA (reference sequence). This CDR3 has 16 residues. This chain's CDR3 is CSARIPRGPNTGELFF. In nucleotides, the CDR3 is TGCAGTGCTAGAATTCCACGGGGCCCGAACACCGGGGAGCTGTTTTTT.

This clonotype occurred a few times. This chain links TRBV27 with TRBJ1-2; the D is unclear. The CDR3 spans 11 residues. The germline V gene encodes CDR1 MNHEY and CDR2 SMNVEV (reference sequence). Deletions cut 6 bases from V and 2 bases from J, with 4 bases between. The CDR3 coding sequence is TGTGCCAGCAGGGACAACTATGGCTACACCTTC. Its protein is CASRDNYGYTF.

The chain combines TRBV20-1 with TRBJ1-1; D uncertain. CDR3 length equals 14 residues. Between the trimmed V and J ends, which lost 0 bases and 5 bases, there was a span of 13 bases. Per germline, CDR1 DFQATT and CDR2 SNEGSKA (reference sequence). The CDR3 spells CSAREGSGLTEAFF. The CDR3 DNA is TGCAGTGCTAGAGAAGGTAGCGGGTTAACTGAAGCTTTCTTT.

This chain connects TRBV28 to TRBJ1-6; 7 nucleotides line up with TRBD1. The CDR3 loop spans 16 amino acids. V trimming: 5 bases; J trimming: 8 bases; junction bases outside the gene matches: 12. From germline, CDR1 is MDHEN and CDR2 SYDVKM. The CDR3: CASSTRLTGPDSPLHF. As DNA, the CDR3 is TGTGCCAGCAGTACTCGCTTGACAGGGCCCGATTCACCCCTCCACTTT.

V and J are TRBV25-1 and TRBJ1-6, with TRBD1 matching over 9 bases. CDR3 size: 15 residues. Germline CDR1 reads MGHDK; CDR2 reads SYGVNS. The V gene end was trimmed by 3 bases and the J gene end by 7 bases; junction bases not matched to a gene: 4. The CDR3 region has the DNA TGTGCCAGCAGTGATTCGGGACAGGGAAATTCACCCCTCCACTTT. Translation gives CASSDSGQGNSPLHF.

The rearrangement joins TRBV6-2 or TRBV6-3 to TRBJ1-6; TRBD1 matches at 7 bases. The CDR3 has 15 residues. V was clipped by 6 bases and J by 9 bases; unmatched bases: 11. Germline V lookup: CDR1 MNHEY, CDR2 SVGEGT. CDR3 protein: CASSRTTGVGSPLHF. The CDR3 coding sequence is TGTGCCAGCAGCCGTACAACAGGGGTGGGTTCACCCCTCCACTTT.

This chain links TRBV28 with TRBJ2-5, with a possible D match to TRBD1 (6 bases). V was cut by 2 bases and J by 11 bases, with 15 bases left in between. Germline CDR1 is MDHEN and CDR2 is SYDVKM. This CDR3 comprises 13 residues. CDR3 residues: CASSLEQGPPQYF. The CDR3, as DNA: TGTGCCAGCAGTTTAGAACAGGGCCCACCTCAGTACTTC.

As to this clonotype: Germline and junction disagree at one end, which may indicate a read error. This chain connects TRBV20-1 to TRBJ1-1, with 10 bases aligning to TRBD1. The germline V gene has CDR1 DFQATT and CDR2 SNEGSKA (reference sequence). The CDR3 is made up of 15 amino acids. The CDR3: CSAREGDRGQTAAFF. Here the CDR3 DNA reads TGCAGTGCAAGAGAGGGGGACAGGGGCCAAACTGCAGCTTTCTTT.

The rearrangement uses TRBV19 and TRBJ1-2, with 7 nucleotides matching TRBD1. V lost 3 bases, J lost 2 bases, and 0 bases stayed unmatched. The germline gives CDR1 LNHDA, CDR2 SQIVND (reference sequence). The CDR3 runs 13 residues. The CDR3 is CASSMGQNYGYTF. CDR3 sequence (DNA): TGTGCCAGTAGTATGGGACAGAACTATGGCTACACCTTC. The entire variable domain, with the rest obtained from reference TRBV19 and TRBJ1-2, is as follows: DGGITQSPKYLFRKEGQNVTLSCEQNLNHDAMYWYRQDPGQGLRLIYYSQIVNDFQKGDIAEGYSVSREKKESFPLTVTSAQKNPTAFYLCASSMGQNYGYTFGSGTRLTVV.

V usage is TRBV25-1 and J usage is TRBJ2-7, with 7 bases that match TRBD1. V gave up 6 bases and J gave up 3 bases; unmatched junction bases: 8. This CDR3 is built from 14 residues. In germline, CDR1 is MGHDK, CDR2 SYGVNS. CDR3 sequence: CASRSPGGVYEQYF. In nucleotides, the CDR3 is TGTGCCAGCAGGTCCCCAGGGGGAGTCTACGAGCAGTACTTC.

CDR3 loop: CSATTGGTETQYF. In nucleotides, the CDR3 is TGCAGTGCTACTACAGGGGGGACGGAGACCCAGTACTTC. The genes are TRBV20-1 and TRBJ2-5; 8 bases agree with TRBD1. Trimming took 4 bases from V and 5 from J; bases not matched to a gene: 6. CDR1 is DFQATT and CDR2 is SNEGSKA in the germline V gene (reference sequence). There are 13 residues in the CDR3.

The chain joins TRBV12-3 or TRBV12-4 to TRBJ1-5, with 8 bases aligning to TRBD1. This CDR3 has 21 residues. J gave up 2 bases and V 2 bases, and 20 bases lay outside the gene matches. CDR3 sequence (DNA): TGTGCCAGCAGTTTATACGTGTTGGGACAGGAATCAATACGACGCAATCAGCCCCAGCATTTT. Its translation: CASSLYVLGQESIRRNQPQHF.

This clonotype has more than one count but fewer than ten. CDR3 residues: CASNWGQGETDTQYF. The CDR3 nucleotides read TGTGCCAGCAATTGGGGACAGGGGGAAACAGATACGCAGTATTTT. The chain joins TRBV6-1 to TRBJ2-3, with 11 bases aligning to TRBD1. The V and J ends lost 7 bases and 3 bases, in that order; junction bases with no gene match: 6. CDR1 and CDR2 from the germline V gene are MNHNS and SASEGT. CDR3 length equals 15 residues.

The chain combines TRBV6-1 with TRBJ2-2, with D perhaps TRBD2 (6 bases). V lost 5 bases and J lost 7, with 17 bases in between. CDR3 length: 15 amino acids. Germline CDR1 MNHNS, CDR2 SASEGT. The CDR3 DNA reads TGTGCCAGCAGTCCCGCTTGGGGGGTGAGCGGGGAGCTGTTTTTT. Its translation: CASSPAWGVSGELFF.

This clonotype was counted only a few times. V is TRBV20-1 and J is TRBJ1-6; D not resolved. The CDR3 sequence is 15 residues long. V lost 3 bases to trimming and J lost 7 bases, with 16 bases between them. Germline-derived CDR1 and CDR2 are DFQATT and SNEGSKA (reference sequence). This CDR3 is CSASELRGKNSPLHF. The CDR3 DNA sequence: TGCAGTGCTAGTGAGCTCCGAGGGAAGAATTCACCCCTCCACTTT.

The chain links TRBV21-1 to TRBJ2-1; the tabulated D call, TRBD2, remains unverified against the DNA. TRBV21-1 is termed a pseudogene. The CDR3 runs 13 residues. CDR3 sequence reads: CASSTSGSNEQFF. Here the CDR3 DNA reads TGTGCCAGCAGCACTAGCGGGAGCAATGAGCAGTTCTTC.

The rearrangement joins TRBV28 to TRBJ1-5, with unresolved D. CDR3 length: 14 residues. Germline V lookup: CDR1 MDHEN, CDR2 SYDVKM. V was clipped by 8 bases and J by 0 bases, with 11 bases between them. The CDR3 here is CASRTDNSNQPQHF. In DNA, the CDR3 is TGTGCCAGCCGGACGGATAATAGCAATCAGCCCCAGCATTTT.

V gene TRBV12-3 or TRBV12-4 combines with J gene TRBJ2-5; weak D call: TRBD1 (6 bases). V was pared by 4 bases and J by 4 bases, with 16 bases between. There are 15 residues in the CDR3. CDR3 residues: CASSSAHREGETQYF. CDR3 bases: TGTGCCAGCAGTTCGGCCCACAGGGAAGGAGAGACCCAGTACTTC.

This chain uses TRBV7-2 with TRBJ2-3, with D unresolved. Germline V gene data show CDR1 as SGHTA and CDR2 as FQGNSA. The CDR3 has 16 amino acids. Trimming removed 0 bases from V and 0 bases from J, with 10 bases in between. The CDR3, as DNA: TGTGCCAGCAGCTTAGCGCGGCGGTTAAGCACAGATACGCAGTATTTT. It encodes CASSLARRLSTDTQYF.

The CDR3 region has the DNA TGTGCCAGCAGTGAGGACAGCTATAATTCACCCCTCCACTTT. Translating gives CASSEDSYNSPLHF. This chain links TRBV6-1 with TRBJ1-6; TRBD1 is a possible D gene (6 bases). The germline V and J ends were trimmed by 3 bases and 3 bases, with 6 bases remaining between them. Germline V CDR1 and CDR2: MNHNS, SASEGT. The CDR3 consists of 14 residues.

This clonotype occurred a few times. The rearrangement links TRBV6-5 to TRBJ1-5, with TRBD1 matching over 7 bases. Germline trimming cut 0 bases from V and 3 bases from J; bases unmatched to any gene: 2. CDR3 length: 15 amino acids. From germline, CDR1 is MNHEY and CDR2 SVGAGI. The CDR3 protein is CASSYSDRDNQPQHF. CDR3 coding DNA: TGTGCCAGCAGTTACTCAGACAGGGACAATCAGCCCCAGCATTTT.

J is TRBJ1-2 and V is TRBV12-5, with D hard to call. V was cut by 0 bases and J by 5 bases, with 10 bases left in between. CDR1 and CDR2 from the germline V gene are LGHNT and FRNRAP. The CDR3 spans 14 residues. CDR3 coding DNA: TGTGCTAGTGGTTTGGTACCCGGCGGTTATGGCTACACCTTC. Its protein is CASGLVPGGYGYTF.

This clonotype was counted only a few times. CDR3 DNA sequence: TGTGCCAGCGGGCTGCAGGTGTCCTATAATTCACCCCTCCACTTT. Protein product: CASGLQVSYNSPLHF. The chain combines TRBV27 with TRBJ1-6; no definite D call. The germline gives CDR1 MNHEY, CDR2 SMNVEV (reference sequence). This CDR3 is built from 15 residues. Deletions cut 8 bases from V and 1 base from J, with 12 bases between.

Here the CDR3 reads CASSLGTVETQYF. The CDR3 DNA is TGTGCCAGCAGCTTAGGGACAGTTGAGACCCAGTACTTC. The chain couples TRBV7-2 to TRBJ2-5; TRBD1 might be the D (6 bases). V dropped 1 base and J dropped 5 bases, with 8 bases sitting between them. Germline assignment: CDR1 SGHTA and CDR2 FQGNSA. The CDR3 covers 13 residues.

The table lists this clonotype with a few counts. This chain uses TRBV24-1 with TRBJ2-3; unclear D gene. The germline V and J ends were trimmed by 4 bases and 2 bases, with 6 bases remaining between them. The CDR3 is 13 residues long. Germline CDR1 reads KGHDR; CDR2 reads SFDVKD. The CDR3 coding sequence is TGTGCCACCAGTGACACACCCACAGATACGCAGTATTTT. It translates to CATSDTPTDTQYF.

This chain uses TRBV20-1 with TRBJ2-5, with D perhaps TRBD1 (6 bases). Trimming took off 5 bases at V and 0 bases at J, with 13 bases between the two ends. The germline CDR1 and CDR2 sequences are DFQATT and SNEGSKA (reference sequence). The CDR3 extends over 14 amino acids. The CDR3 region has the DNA TGCAGTGCTTCTACCACAGGGAACCAAGAGACCCAGTACTTC. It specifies CSASTTGNQETQYF.